One sample yielded the 8 T cell receptor beta chains listed below, sequenced in a study of T cells in Graves' hyperthyroidism and ophthalmopathy (dated by TCRdb to the late 2010s). Library construction relied on multiplex PCR. The sequencer listed for this sample is Illumina HiSeq 2000. The TCR beta CDR3 regions were amplified from RNA transcripts. For the first round of RT-PCR on the TCR CDR3, the HTBI primer set was used together with the Qiagen OneStep RT-PCR kit. The raw public data were reprocessed by TCRdb itself: fastp quality trimming at Q25, MiXCR clonotype calling, in-frame beta chains only. Identical CDR3 proteins give one entry, which carries the most common genes and DNA. Recorded for this sample are 250,000 to 300,000 distinct CDR3 sequences; approximately 14% of them occurred a single time. The leading ten clones occupy about 33% of the sample. Sequencing was done on a sample of blood. The receptor source for this set is a woman aged 50 to 65 with Graves' hyperthyroidism that later progressed to Graves' ophthalmopathy.

The V and J genes are TRBV19 and TRBJ2-3; 7 positions match TRBD2. The CDR3 runs to 14 residues. Germline assignment: CDR1 LNHDA and CDR2 SQIVND (reference sequence). The V segment lost 2 bases and the J segment 3 bases; nucleotides outside the gene matches: 2. CDR3 sequence: CASSISRETDTQYF. The CDR3 coding sequence is TGTGCCAGTAGTATATCGCGGGAGACAGATACGCAGTATTTT.

The CDR3 DNA follows: TGTGCCAGCAGACAACAGGACAGGGGGCCGGACACTGAAGCTTTCTTT. Residues: CASRQQDRGPDTEAFF. This chain connects TRBV28 to TRBJ1-1; 11 bases line up with TRBD1. This CDR3 has 16 amino acids. Germline loops: CDR1 MDHEN, CDR2 SYDVKM. J lost 3 bases, V lost 6 bases, and 9 bases had no gene match.

This clonotype was counted ten times or more. The gene calls are TRBV6-4 and TRBJ2-1; D may be TRBD1 (6 bases). Germline values: CDR1 MRHNA, CDR2 SNTAGT. This CDR3 is built from 14 residues. V was pared by 6 bases and J by 9 bases, with 18 bases between. As DNA, the CDR3 is TGTGCCAGCAGCCAGACATTAAGGGGGACTGAGCAGTTCTTC. It translates to CASSQTLRGTEQFF.

This clonotype was detected ten times or more. The V call is TRBV2, the J call TRBJ2-3; a possible D gene is TRBD2 (6 bases). The CDR3 consists of 14 residues. The germline CDR1 and CDR2 sequences are SNHLY and FYNNEI. Trimming pared 6 bases from V and 4 bases from J, leaving 14 bases between. CDR3 DNA: TGTGCCAGCAGCCGGACCTCGGGAGCAGATACGCAGTATTTT. Its protein is CASSRTSGADTQYF.

This clonotype was seen repeatedly, ten times or more. The chain combines TRBV12-3 or TRBV12-4 with TRBJ1-1; the D is unclear. The CDR3 sequence is 13 residues long. Trimming pared 5 bases from V and 1 base from J, leaving 8 bases between. The DNA for the CDR3 is TGTGCCAGCAGTACGGGTCGGAACACTGAAGCTTTCTTT. Translating it yields CASSTGRNTEAFF.

In this sample, this clonotype turned up many times. This chain connects TRBV28 to TRBJ2-2; D call uncertain. The length of the CDR3 is 15 residues. Trimming removed 5 bases at V and 0 bases at J, with 10 bases between. Per the germline V gene, CDR1 is MDHEN and CDR2 is SYDVKM. CDR3: CASSLTSANTGELFF. In nucleotides, the CDR3 is TGTGCCAGCAGTCTTACATCGGCGAACACCGGGGAGCTGTTTTTT.

The chain links TRBV19 to TRBJ1-1; tentative D call: TRBD1 (6 bases). Germline-derived CDR1 and CDR2 are LNHDA and SQIVND (reference sequence). Trimming took 3 bases from V and 0 from J, leaving 8 bases between them. The CDR3 runs to 14 residues. The CDR3: CASSMGHMNTEAFF. CDR3 bases: TGTGCCAGTAGTATGGGACACATGAACACTGAAGCTTTCTTT.

This clonotype was recorded many times. The chain links TRBV9 to TRBJ2-3; TRBD2 aligns across 7 bases. The germline CDR1 and CDR2 sequences are SGDLS and YYNGEE. The trim removed 4 bases at V and 3 bases at J, leaving 8 bases unmatched. This CDR3 is 15 amino acids long. Here the CDR3 reads CASSLLAAGTDTQYF. The CDR3 nucleotides are TGTGCCAGCAGCCTCCTAGCGGCGGGGACAGATACGCAGTATTTT.